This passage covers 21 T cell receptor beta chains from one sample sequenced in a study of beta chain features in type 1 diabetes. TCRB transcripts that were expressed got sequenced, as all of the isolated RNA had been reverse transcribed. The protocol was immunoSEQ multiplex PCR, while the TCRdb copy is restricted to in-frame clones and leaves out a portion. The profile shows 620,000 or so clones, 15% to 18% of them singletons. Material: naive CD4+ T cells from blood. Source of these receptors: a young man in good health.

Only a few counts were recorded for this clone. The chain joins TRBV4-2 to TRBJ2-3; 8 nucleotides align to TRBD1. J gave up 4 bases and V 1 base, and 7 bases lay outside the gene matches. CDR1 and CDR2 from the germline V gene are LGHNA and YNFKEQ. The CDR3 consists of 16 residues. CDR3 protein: CASSQARSGGADTQYF. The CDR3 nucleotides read TGTGCCAGCAGCCAAGCAAGATCAGGGGGCGCAGATACGCAGTATTTT.

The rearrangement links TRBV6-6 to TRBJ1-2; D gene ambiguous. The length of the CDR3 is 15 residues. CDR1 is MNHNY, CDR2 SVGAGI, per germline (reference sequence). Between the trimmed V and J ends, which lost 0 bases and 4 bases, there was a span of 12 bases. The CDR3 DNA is TGTGCCAGCAGTTACTCGAGAGACGCACCCTATGGCTACACCTTC. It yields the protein CASSYSRDAPYGYTF.

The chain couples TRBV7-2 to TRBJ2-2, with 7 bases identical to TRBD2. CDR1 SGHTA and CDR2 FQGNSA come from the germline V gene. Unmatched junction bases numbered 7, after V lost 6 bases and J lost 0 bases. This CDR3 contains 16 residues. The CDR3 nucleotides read TGTGCCAGCAGGTCTCAGGGAGGGACGAACACCGGGGAGCTGTTTTTT. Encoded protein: CASRSQGGTNTGELFF.

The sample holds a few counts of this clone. The CDR3 sequence is CASSAARQGTSTEAFF. The CDR3, as DNA: TGTGCCAGCAGCGCGGCACGACAGGGAACGAGCACTGAAGCTTTCTTT. The chain carries TRBV4-2 and TRBJ1-1, with 7 positions matching TRBD1. The CDR3 consists of 16 residues. The germline V gene encodes CDR1 LGHNA and CDR2 YNFKEQ. The J segment lost 4 bases and the V segment lost 5 bases, leaving 13 bases of the junction unmatched.

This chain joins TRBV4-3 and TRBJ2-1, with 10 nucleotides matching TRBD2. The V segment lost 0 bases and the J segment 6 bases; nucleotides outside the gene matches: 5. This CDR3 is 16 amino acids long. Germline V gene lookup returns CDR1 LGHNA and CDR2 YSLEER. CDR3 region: CASSQDRASGGNEQFF. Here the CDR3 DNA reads TGCGCCAGCAGCCAAGATCGGGCTAGCGGGGGCAATGAGCAGTTCTTC.

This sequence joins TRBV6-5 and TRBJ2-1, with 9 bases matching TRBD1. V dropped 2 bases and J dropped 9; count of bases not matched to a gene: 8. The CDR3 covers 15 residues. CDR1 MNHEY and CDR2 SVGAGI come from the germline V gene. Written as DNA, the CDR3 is TGTGCCAGCAGTTACAGGGGACAGGGAATCTTTGAGCAGTTCTTC. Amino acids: CASSYRGQGIFEQFF.

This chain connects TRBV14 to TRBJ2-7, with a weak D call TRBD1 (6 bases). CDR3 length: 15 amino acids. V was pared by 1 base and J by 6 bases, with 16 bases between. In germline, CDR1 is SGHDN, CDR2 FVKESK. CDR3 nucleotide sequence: TGTGCCAGCAGCCAAGCAGGGTACAGGGCGGCCGAGCAGTACTTC. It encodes CASSQAGYRAAEQYF.

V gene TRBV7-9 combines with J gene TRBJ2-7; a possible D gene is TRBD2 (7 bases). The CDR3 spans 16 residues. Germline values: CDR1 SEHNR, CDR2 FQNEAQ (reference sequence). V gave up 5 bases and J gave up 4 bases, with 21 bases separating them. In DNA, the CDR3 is TGTGCCAGCAGCCCCACCGGGGGCGGGGGTTTTTACGAGCAGTACTTC. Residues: CASSPTGGGGFYEQYF.

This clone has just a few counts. CDR3 region: CASSQHGGVNTGELFF. In DNA, the CDR3 is TGTGCCAGCAGCCAACACGGGGGAGTGAACACCGGGGAGCTGTTTTTT. The chain links TRBV9 to TRBJ2-2; maybe TRBD2 (6 bases). The CDR3 consists of 16 residues. CDR1 SGDLS and CDR2 YYNGEE come from the germline V gene. With 4 bases removed from V and 1 base from J, the gap between germline ends came to 14 bases.

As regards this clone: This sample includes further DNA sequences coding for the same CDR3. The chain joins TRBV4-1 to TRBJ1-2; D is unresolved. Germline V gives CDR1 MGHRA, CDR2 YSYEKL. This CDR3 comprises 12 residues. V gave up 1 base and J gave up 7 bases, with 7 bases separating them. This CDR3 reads CASSQVGSGYTF. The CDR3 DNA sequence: TGCGCCAGCAGCCAAGTGGGGAGTGGCTACACCTTC.

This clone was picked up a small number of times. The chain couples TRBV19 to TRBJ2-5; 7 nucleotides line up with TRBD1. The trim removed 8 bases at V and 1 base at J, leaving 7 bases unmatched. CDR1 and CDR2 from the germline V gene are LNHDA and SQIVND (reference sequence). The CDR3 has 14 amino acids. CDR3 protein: CASRPPGGQETQYF. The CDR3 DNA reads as TGTGCCAGTCGCCCTCCAGGGGGCCAAGAGACCCAGTACTTC.

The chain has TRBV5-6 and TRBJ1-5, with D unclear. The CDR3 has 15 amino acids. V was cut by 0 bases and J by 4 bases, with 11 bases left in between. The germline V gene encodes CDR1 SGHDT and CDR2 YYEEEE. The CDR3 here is CASSLGLGGNQPQHF. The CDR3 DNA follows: TGTGCCAGCAGCTTGGGGCTGGGAGGGAATCAGCCCCAGCATTTT. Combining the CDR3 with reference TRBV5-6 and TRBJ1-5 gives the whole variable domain DAGVTQSPTHLIKTRGQQVTLRCSPKSGHDTVSWYQQALGQGPQFIFQYYEEEERQRGNFPDRFSGHQFPNYSSELNVNALLLGDSALYLCASSLGLGGNQPQHFGDGTRLSIL.

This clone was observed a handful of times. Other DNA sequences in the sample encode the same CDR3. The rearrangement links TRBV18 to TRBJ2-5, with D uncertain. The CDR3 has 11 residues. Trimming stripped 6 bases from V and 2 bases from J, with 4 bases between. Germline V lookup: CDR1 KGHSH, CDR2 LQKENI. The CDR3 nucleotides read TGTGCCAGCTCCGGGCAAGAGACCCAGTACTTC. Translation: CASSGQETQYF.

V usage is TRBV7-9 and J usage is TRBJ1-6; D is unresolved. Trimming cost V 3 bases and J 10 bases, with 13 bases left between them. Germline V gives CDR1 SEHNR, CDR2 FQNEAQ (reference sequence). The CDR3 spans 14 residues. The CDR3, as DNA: TGTGCCAGCAGCTTTCGGAGCAGCGGGTCACCCCTCCACTTT. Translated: CASSFRSSGSPLHF.

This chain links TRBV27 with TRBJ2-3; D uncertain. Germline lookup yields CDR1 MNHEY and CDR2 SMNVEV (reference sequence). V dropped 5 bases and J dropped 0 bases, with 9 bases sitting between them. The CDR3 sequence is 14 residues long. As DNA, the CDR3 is TGTGCCAGCAGTCCCAACGACAGCACAGATACGCAGTATTTT. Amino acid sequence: CASSPNDSTDTQYF.

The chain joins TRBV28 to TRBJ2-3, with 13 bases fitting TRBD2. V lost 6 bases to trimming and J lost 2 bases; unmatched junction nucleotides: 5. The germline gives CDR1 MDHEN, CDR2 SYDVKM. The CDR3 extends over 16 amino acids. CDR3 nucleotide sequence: TGTGCCAGCAGGGCGGGACTAGCGGGACTCACAGATACGCAGTATTTT. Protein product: CASRAGLAGLTDTQYF.

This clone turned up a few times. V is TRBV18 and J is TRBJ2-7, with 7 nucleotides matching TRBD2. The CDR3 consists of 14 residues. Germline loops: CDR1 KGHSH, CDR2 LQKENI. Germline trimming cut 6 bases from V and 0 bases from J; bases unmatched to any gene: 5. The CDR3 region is CASSTSELSYEQYF. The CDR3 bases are TGTGCCAGCTCTACTAGCGAGCTCTCCTACGAGCAGTACTTC.

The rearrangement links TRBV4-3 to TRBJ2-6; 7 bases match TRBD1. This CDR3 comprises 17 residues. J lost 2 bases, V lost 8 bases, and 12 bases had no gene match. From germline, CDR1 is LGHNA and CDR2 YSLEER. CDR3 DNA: TGCGCCAGCGGAAGGGGGCCGGCGGATGCTGGGGCCAACGTCCTGACTTTC. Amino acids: CASGRGPADAGANVLTF.

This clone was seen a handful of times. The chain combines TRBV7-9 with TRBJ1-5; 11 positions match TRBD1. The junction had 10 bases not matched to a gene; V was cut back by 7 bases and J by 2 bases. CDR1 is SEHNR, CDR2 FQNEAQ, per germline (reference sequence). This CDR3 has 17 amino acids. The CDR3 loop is CASTPGTGGPGNQPQHF. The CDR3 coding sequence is TGTGCCAGCACCCCCGGGACAGGGGGACCCGGCAATCAGCCCCAGCATTTT.

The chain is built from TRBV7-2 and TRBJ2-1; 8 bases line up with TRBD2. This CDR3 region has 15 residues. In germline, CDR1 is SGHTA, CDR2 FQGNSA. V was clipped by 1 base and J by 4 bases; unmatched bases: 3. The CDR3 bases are TGTGCCAGCAGCTTAGAGCGGGGGCGGTACAATGAGCAGTTCTTC. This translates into CASSLERGRYNEQFF.

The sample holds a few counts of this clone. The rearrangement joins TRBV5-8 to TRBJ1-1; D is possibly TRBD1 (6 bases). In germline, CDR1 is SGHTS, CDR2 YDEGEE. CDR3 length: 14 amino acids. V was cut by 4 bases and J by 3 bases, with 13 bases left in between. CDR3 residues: CASSLQGRDTEAFF. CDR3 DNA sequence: TGTGCCAGCAGCCTCCAGGGGAGGGACACTGAAGCTTTCTTT.